The present TCR beta chain was sequenced within a study of early T cells in non-severe SARS-CoV-2 infection. The table lists this clonotype with many counts. One entry per CDR3 protein, called by TCRdb with MiXCR from the 5' RACE reads. The sample contains 95,000 to 120,000 distinct CDR3 sequences, 9% to 14% of which appear only once. CDR1 and CDR2 from the germline V gene are MDHEN and SYDVKM. The CDR3 consists of 15 residues. V lost 5 bases to trimming and J lost 5 bases, with 15 bases between them. The chain joins TRBV28 to TRBJ2-2, with D possibly TRBD2 on 6 matching bases. What was sequenced was whole blood. This TCR derives from an adult who was a healthcare worker with PCR-confirmed SARS-CoV-2 infection or an uninfected control (not recorded which). The CDR3 spells CASSQKGRKTGELFF. The CDR3 bases are TGTGCCAGCAGTCAGAAGGGGAGGAAGACCGGGGAGCTGTTTTTT.